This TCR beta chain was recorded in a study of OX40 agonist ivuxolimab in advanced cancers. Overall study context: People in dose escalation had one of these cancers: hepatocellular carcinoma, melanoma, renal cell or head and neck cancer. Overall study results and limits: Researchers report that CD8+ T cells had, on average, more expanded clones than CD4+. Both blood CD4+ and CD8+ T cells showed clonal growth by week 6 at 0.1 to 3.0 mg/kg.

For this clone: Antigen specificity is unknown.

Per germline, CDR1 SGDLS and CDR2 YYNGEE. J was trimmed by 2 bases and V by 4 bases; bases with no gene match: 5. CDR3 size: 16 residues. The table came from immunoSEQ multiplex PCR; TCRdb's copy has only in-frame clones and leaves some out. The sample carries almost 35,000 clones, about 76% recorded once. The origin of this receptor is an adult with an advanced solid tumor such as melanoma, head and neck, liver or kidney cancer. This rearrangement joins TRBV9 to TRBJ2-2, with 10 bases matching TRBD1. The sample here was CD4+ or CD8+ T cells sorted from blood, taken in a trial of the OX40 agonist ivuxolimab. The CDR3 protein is CASSLGTGVNTGELFF. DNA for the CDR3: TGTGCCAGCAGCCTTGGGACAGGGGTCAACACCGGGGAGCTGTTTTTT. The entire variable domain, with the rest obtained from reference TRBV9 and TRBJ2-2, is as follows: DSGVTQTPKHLITATGQRVTLRCSPRSGDLSVYWYQQSLDQGLQFLIQYYNGEERAKGNILERFSAQQFPDLHSELNLSSLELGDSALYFCASSLGTGVNTGELFFGEGSRLTVL.